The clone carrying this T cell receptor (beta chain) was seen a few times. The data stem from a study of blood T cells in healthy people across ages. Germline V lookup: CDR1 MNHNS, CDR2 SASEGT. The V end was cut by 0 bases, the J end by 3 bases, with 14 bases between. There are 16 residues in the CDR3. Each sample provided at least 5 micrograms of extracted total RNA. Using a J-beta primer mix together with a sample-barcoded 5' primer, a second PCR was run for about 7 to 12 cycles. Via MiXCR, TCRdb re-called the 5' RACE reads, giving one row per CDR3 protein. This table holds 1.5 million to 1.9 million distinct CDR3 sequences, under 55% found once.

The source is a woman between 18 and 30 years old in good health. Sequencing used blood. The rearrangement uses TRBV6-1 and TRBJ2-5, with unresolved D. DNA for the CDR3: TGTGCCAGCAGTGAAGCGAAGGGAATATTTAAAGAGACCCAGTACTTC. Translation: CASSEAKGIFKETQYF.